Ten or more counts support the clone carrying this T cell receptor (beta chain). Its antigen remains unidentified. The source of the sample is a study of response to subunit inactivated influenza vaccine. General study results and limits: The authors put forward the suggestion that each seasonal influenza vaccination may bring in only a limited number of new T cells.

In TCRdb, the RT-PCR reads were re-called with MiXCR into one record per CDR3 protein. The profile covers under 950,000 distinct CDR3 sequences, with 21% appearing a single time and roughly 10% taken by the ten largest. Trimming stripped 4 bases from V and 0 bases from J, with 4 bases between. The CDR3 is 13 amino acids. V and J are TRBV12-3 or TRBV12-4 and TRBJ2-1; no clear D gene. The sequence came from a man aged 45 to 65 who received an inactivated influenza vaccine. The sample in question was PBMCs from blood, obtained about 5 days after vaccination. The CDR3 here is CASSSVSYNEQFF. The CDR3 nucleotides are TGTGCCAGCAGTTCCGTCTCCTACAATGAGCAGTTCTTC.